This T cell receptor beta chain was sequenced in a study of cytomegalovirus exposure and HLA in healthy donors. Regarding the study as a whole: Later genetic work tied a missense DCLRE1C variant to beta-chain V and J trimming. Prior analysis indicated that the majority of TCR beta V segments exhibited productivity approximately 87% or approximately 30% of the time. Later analysis revealed greater clonal expansion in HLA-associated TCR beta chains than in equally common others.

Looked up from germline, CDR1 is MDHEN and CDR2 is SYDVKM. The CDR3 is 14 amino acids. V was pared by 1 base and J by 1 base, with 8 bases between. About this clone: Antigen: not known.

Use of 60 Vbeta and 13 Jbeta primers characterized the PCR. Repertoires were generated with immunoSEQ multiplex PCR, while TCRdb's copy carries only in-frame clones and drops some. The sample yields 85,000 to 90,000 clones, 90% seen once. This clonotype was obtained from a man aged 18-30 years in good health and CMV-seronegative. Sequences were obtained from PBMCs. V usage is TRBV28 and J usage is TRBJ2-7; no reliable D call. CDR3 amino acids: CASSLSPISYEQYF. In nucleotides, the CDR3 is TGTGCCAGCAGTTTATCCCCCATTTCCTACGAGCAGTACTTC.